This T cell receptor (beta chain) was found in a study of T cells in Graves' hyperthyroidism and ophthalmopathy (dated by TCRdb to between 2018 and 2021). For context, the study as a whole: Peripheral blood samples were taken at initial diagnosis, before any treatment was given. To identify TCR V-J signatures that set the groups apart, the researchers used a discovery cohort of 90 to 100 patients, made up of 40 to 45 with Graves' ophthalmopathy and 55 to 65 with stable Graves' hyperthyroidism. Whether ophthalmopathy could be predicted prospectively was tested in an independent validation cohort made up of about 18 hyperthyroidism patients plus 17 patients who later progressed to ophthalmopathy. The 100 or so discovery patients were randomly divided into training and test sets at a 7:3 ratio. The study also compared thyroid tissue and blood T-cell repertoires from more than five Graves' hyperthyroidism patients. After blood sampling, hyperthyroidism patients were treated with methimazole at a starting dose of 30 mg daily, and ophthalmopathy patients were treated with high-dose intravenous methylprednisolone. The paper describes TCR Vbeta CDR3 sequencing of about 140 peripheral blood samples, made up of around 41 ophthalmopathy patients, around 78 hyperthyroidism patients and some 17 progressor patients.

General findings and caveats noted by the study authors: Ophthalmopathy was separated from stable hyperthyroidism by a 13 V-J signature model, with around 88% sensitivity and about 81% specificity obtained in cross-validation and 80%/75% obtained in testing. Most expanded thyroid clonotypes (frequency above 0.001) were also detected in blood, suggesting blood repertoires may reflect thyroid immune responses. No statistical method was used to fix the sample size in advance, and group allocation was not hidden from the investigators. In validation, the model predicted progression to ophthalmopathy with approximately 71% sensitivity and 72% to 85% specificity, a median of 6.5 months before onset.

The germline V gene (reference sequence) gives CDR1 as DFQATT and CDR2 as SNEGSKA. V is cut by 0 bases and J by 12 bases, and the space between the germline ends is 8 bases. From cysteine to phenylalanine, the CDR3 is 11 amino acids long. Just CDR3 DNA is preserved here, 33 bases in frame from base 1. Graves' hyperthyroidism was defined as stable when no progression to ophthalmopathy occurred over 18 months of follow-up. Hyperthyroidism patients were aged 18 to 65 years and newly diagnosed, with disease duration of less than 2 months. Any patient with an uncontrolled infection, another autoimmune disease, pregnancy or lactation was excluded. Clinical symptoms, serum thyroxine and TRAb, thyroid ultrasound, and orbital computed tomography formed the basis for the diagnoses. PBMCs were separated from approximately 10 ml of fresh peripheral blood using Ficoll-Paque density gradient centrifugation. Total RNA was extracted using Trizol reagent, and RNA quality was assessed on an Agilent 2100 Bioanalyzer.

The TCR beta CDR3 regions were amplified from RNA transcripts. The TCR CDR3 was subjected to a first round of RT-PCR using the HTBI primer set and the Qiagen OneStep RT-PCR kit. The libraries were constructed in a second round of multiplex PCR and then size-selected and purified. Libraries were sequenced paired-end with 100 bp reads on an Illumina HiSeq2000. The authors' analysis ran thus. SOAPnuke was used to process the raw data, with reads discarded if the reads contained adapters or uncalled bases, had a mean Phred below 15, or lacked an exact constant-primer or identifier match. COPE v1.2.5 was used to merge high-quality paired reads, and clonotypes were defined as unique nucleotide sequences. Clonotypes were aligned to IMGT TRBV, TRBD and TRBJ reference segments using MiTCR v1.1. The analysis included only V-J combinations with a frequency above 0.0001, which together covered around 99% of the repertoires. A TCS score was defined as the ratio between F50 (clonal expansion) and ExV (chaos), using BLOSUM62-based TCRdist between CDR3 peptides within each V-J. Welch's t-statistics and random forest reduced some 510 V-J features to 10 to 15, which were used in a naive Bayes classifier (R e1071). Thyroid-blood repertoire similarity was quantified with the Morisita-Horn index. TCRdb trimmed public reads at Q25 via fastp, called clones via MiXCR and kept in-frame beta chains. Duplicate CDR3 protein sequences are folded into a single record with the most common DNA and genes. The V and J calls, along with clone size, are taken from TCRdb and not from the paper's own processing. In all, the sample holds around 800,000 distinct CDR3 sequences, and 35% to 40% of those were seen once. In total, the top ten clones hold around 9.3% of the sample.

Many counts were recorded for this clonotype. The clone's antigen remains unknown. Per-base qualities were not stored, and no clone one base away is much larger. The TCR comes from a man aged 18 to 35 with Graves' hyperthyroidism. The chain is made from TRBV20-1 and TRBJ1-4, with the D segment identity uncertain. The source material was blood. The DNA sequence is TGCAGTGCTAGAGACGGCTGGGAACTGTTTTTT. Translated, this gives CSARDGWELFF.